Below are 4 T cell receptor beta chains sequenced from a single sample in a study of breast tumors, draining lymph nodes, adjacent tissues. MiXCR, run by TCRdb on the multiplex PCR reads, gives a single entry per CDR3 protein. This table has about 110,000 distinct CDR3 sequences, 30% appearing once. The lymph nodes were axillary draining lymph nodes from breast cancer patients. The sequenced sample consisted of axillary lymph node tissue. These receptors were taken from a female donor with breast cancer. Some clones in this sample may be carry-over from other donors' samples.

This clonotype was seen many times. Just one base apart from a much larger clone, this may be a read error. The chain recombines TRBV13 with TRBJ2-7; D uncertain. V was cut by 2 bases and J by 6 bases, with 11 bases left in between. The CDR3 is made up of 13 amino acids. Germline V gene data show CDR1 as PRHDT and CDR2 as FYEKMQ (reference sequence). The CDR3 DNA reads TGTGCCAGCAGCTTACACACCATGCGCGAGCAGTACTTC. Translating it yields CASSLHTMREQYF.

V gene TRBV7-2 combines with J gene TRBJ1-4; a weak D match, TRBD1 (5 bases). V lost 2 bases, J lost 6 bases, and 13 bases lay in between. The CDR3 sequence is 15 residues long. The germline CDR1 and CDR2 sequences are SGHTA and FQGNSA. CDR3 region: CASSLIVGAYEKLFF. In DNA form, the CDR3 reads TGTGCCAGCAGCTTAATCGTTGGGGCGTATGAAAAACTGTTTTTT.

This clonotype was counted many times. V is TRBV5-6 and J is TRBJ1-2; TRBD1 aligns across 7 bases. V trimming: 6 bases; J trimming: 2 bases; junction bases outside the gene matches: 10. The CDR3 covers 15 residues. Per the germline V gene, CDR1 is SGHDT and CDR2 is YYEEEE. The chain's CDR3 is CASTLTGQANYGYTF. For the CDR3, the DNA is TGTGCCAGCACGCTGACAGGGCAGGCGAACTATGGCTACACCTTC. The whole variable domain, remainder taken from reference TRBV5-6 and TRBJ1-2, is DAGVTQSPTHLIKTRGQQVTLRCSPKSGHDTVSWYQQALGQGPQFIFQYYEEEERQRGNFPDRFSGHQFPNYSSELNVNALLLGDSALYLCASTLTGQANYGYTFGSGTRLTVV.

Only a few counts were recorded for this clonotype. V is TRBV10-1 and J is TRBJ2-3, with 10 nucleotides matching TRBD1. J was trimmed by 4 bases and V by 2 bases; bases with no gene match: 3. CDR1 is WNHNN and CDR2 is SYGVQD in the germline V gene (reference sequence). This CDR3 region has 15 residues. CDR3 DNA: TGCGCCAGCAGTGAGCCTGGACAGGGGGCAGATACGCAGTATTTT. Translating it yields CASSEPGQGADTQYF.